These 26 T cell receptor beta chains share one sample of origin, sequenced in a study of blood T cell repertoires in COVID-19. Profiling relied on immunoSEQ multiplex PCR, and the TCRdb table lists in-frame clones only, not all of them. The data hold roughly 330,000 clones, with approximately 88% observed a single time. The sample taken for sequencing was peripheral blood. The receptors derive from a man younger than 30 who had recovered from COVID-19.

This clone was seen only once. The J gene is TRBJ1-2, the V gene TRBV7-9; TRBD1 aligns across 7 bases. Trimming removed 1 base from V and 7 bases from J; junction bases left unmatched: 6. CDR1 and CDR2 from the germline V gene are SEHNR and FQNEAQ (reference sequence). This CDR3 is built from 14 residues. As DNA, the CDR3 is TGTGCCAGCAGCTTAGGGGGACAGATCATTGGCTACACCTTC. This gives the protein CASSLGGQIIGYTF.

In this sample, this clone turned up a few times. The chain carries TRBV10-1 and TRBJ2-7, with D unclear. The CDR3 runs 10 residues. V shed 9 bases and J shed 7 bases, with 10 bases lying between them. Germline V CDR1 and CDR2: WNHNN, SYGVQD (reference sequence). The CDR3 protein is CARAVREQYF. The CDR3 bases are TGCGCCAGGGCGGTTCGGGAGCAGTACTTC.

The chain couples TRBV12-3 or TRBV12-4 to TRBJ2-5; 8 positions agree with TRBD1. V dropped 5 bases and J dropped 7; count of bases not matched to a gene: 0. This CDR3 contains 11 residues. CDR3 bases: TGTGCCAGCAGTGACAGGGGGACCCAGTACTTC. Protein sequence: CASSDRGTQYF.

The genes are TRBV3-1 (or the pseudogene TRBV3-2) and TRBJ2-2, with 8 bases aligning to TRBD2. The ends lost 4 bases at V and 2 bases at J; junction bases unmatched: 6. Germline lookup yields CDR1 LGHDT and CDR2 YNNKEL (reference sequence). The CDR3 loop spans 16 amino acids. The CDR3 DNA follows: TGTGCCAGCAGCCTGTGGGCGGGGGGCAACACCGGGGAGCTGTTTTTT. Translated: CASSLWAGGNTGELFF.

This clone was found a few times. The CDR3 region is CASSRDREVEQYF. CDR3 bases: TGTGCCAGCAGCAGAGACAGGGAGGTCGAGCAGTACTTC. V is TRBV11-2 and J is TRBJ2-7; maybe TRBD1 (7 bases). The V and J ends lost 5 bases and 6 bases respectively, with 14 bases between them. Per the germline V gene, CDR1 is SGHAT and CDR2 is FQNNGV. The CDR3 has 13 residues.

As DNA, the CDR3 is TGTGCCAGCAGCAACCCCCCCGGGACAGGGGACGCTGAAGCTTTCTTT. It specifies CASSNPPGTGDAEAFF. This chain uses TRBV6-6 with TRBJ1-1, with 10 bases matching TRBD1. V was pared by 6 bases and J by 6 bases, with 13 bases of the junction left unmatched. Germline CDR1 is MNHNY and CDR2 is SVGAGI (reference sequence). This CDR3 contains 16 residues.

The J gene is TRBJ1-4, the V gene TRBV30, with D possibly being TRBD1 (6 bases). This CDR3 has 14 amino acids. Trimming removed 2 bases at V and 6 bases at J, with 13 bases between. Germline values: CDR1 GTSNPN, CDR2 SVGIG (reference sequence). The CDR3 sequence: CAWSTGGGDEKLFF. As DNA, the CDR3 is TGTGCCTGGAGTACGGGGGGCGGAGATGAAAAACTGTTTTTT. Using reference TRBV30 and TRBJ1-4 for the parts outside the CDR3, the full variable domain is SQTIHQWPATLVQPVGSPLSLECTVEGTSNPNLYWYRQAAGRGLQLLFYSVGIGQISSEVPQNLSASRPQDRQFILSSKKLLLSDSGFYLCAWSTGGGDEKLFFGSGTQLSVL.

The chain uses TRBV6-6 and TRBJ2-3, with 7 bases that match TRBD1. Germline V gives CDR1 MNHNY, CDR2 SVGAGI (reference sequence). The V gene end was trimmed by 7 bases and the J gene end by 1 base; junction bases not matched to a gene: 8. The CDR3 extends over 15 amino acids. For the CDR3, the DNA is TGTGCCAGCACCACCGACAGGGTTGGCACAGATACGCAGTATTTT. Protein: CASTTDRVGTDTQYF.

This chain joins TRBV7-3 and TRBJ2-7; TRBD1 matches 8 bases. Per the germline V gene, CDR1 is SGHTA and CDR2 is FQGTGA. V was clipped by 1 base and J by 4 bases; unmatched bases: 6. This CDR3 spans 15 amino acids. CDR3 nucleotides: TGTGCCAGCAGCTTAAATGCAGGGGGCATTTACGAGCAGTACTTC. It codes for CASSLNAGGIYEQYF.

The CDR3: CASSFRGYQPQHF. CDR3 coding DNA: TGTGCCAGCAGTTTCCGGGGATATCAGCCCCAGCATTTT. The chain combines TRBV2 with TRBJ1-5; D gene uncertain. Germline assignment: CDR1 SNHLY and CDR2 FYNNEI. There are 13 residues in the CDR3. Trimming removed 5 bases from V and 5 bases from J, with 10 bases in between.

The chain joins TRBV5-1 to TRBJ2-2, with a tentative D call TRBD1 (6 bases). This CDR3 contains 15 residues. V lost 0 bases to trimming and J lost 5 bases, with 11 bases between them. Per germline, CDR1 SGHRS and CDR2 YFSETQ. The CDR3 region is CASSLGGPVTGELFF. The CDR3 DNA is TGCGCCAGCAGCTTGGGGGGGCCGGTTACCGGGGAGCTGTTTTTT.

V and J are TRBV9 and TRBJ2-2; 9 positions match TRBD1. The germline CDR1 and CDR2 sequences are SGDLS and YYNGEE. This CDR3 region has 16 residues. The J segment lost 2 bases and the V segment lost 4 bases, leaving 6 bases of the junction unmatched. In DNA form, the CDR3 reads TGTGCCAGCAGCATCGGGACAGGGCTAAACACCGGGGAGCTGTTTTTT. It translates to CASSIGTGLNTGELFF.

The V and J genes are TRBV7-2 and TRBJ2-6; no definite D call. The CDR3 runs to 14 residues. V shed 10 bases and J shed 2 bases, with 12 bases lying between them. Germline CDR1 SGHTA, CDR2 FQGNSA. Written as DNA, the CDR3 is TGTGCCACTTTAGACCAGGCTGGGGCCAACGTCCTGACTTTC. As protein: CATLDQAGANVLTF. The complete variable domain, with remaining parts taken from reference TRBV7-2 and TRBJ2-6, reads GAGVSQSPSNKVTEKGKDVELRCDPISGHTALYWYRQSLGQGLEFLIYFQGNSAPDKSGLPSDRFSAERTGGSVSTLTIQRTQQEDSAVYLCATLDQAGANVLTFGAGSRLTVL.

The rearrangement links TRBV12-3 or TRBV12-4 to TRBJ1-5; 9 nucleotides align to TRBD1. This CDR3 is 13 amino acids long. V shed 5 bases, J shed 6 bases, and the junction held 2 bases outside the gene matches. The CDR3 sequence is CASSIQGAQPQHF. Written as DNA, the CDR3 is TGTGCCAGCAGTATACAGGGGGCTCAGCCCCAGCATTTT.

The count of this clone is one. The V call is TRBV19, the J call TRBJ2-1, with 7 bases aligning to TRBD2. V was clipped by 5 bases and J by 4 bases; unmatched bases: 5. CDR1 is LNHDA and CDR2 is SQIVND in the germline V gene (reference sequence). The CDR3 extends over 14 amino acids. The CDR3 nucleotides are TGTGCCAGTAGTCCGAGGGAGGGGTACAATGAGCAGTTCTTC. It translates to CASSPREGYNEQFF.

The genes are TRBV10-3 and TRBJ1-5; 10 bases align to TRBD1. This CDR3 is built from 14 residues. CDR1 and CDR2 from the germline V gene are ENHRY and SYGVKD. V shed 10 bases, J shed 5 bases, and the junction held 8 bases outside the gene matches. CDR3 in amino acids: CASRPGTGDQPQHF. CDR3 DNA: TGTGCCAGCCGCCCCGGGACAGGGGATCAGCCCCAGCATTTT.

This sequence joins TRBV5-1 and TRBJ2-5; D not certain. Trimming removed 0 bases at V and 5 bases at J, with 14 bases between. CDR1 and CDR2 from the germline V gene are SGHRS and YFSETQ. The CDR3 extends over 15 amino acids. For the CDR3, the DNA is TGCGCCAGCAGCTTGGGATCCTATTCGATGGAGACCCAGTACTTC. It codes for CASSLGSYSMETQYF.

V usage is TRBV4-2 and J usage is TRBJ2-7; TRBD2 agrees at 11 bases. Germline values: CDR1 LGHNA, CDR2 YNFKEQ. The CDR3 runs to 15 residues. The V gene end was trimmed by 2 bases and the J gene end by 1 base; junction bases not matched to a gene: 1. CDR3 in DNA: TGTGCCAGCAGCCAAACTAGCGGGGGATCCTACGAGCAGTACTTC. It yields the protein CASSQTSGGSYEQYF.

The chain carries TRBV29-1 and TRBJ2-5, with TRBD2 as a possible D gene (7 bases). The germline V and J ends were trimmed by 8 bases and 5 bases, with 18 bases remaining between them. CDR3 length: 13 amino acids. The V gene's germline CDR1 is SQVTM and CDR2 ANQGSEA. CDR3 in amino acids: CSTRGLARETQYF. For the CDR3, the DNA is TGCAGCACGCGGGGGCTAGCGAGGGAGACCCAGTACTTC.

This clone was recorded only once. The V call is TRBV10-3, the J call TRBJ2-1; D may be TRBD1 (5 bases). Trimming removed 1 base from V and 5 bases from J, with 12 bases in between. Looked up from germline, CDR1 is ENHRY and CDR2 is SYGVKD. The CDR3 contains 15 residues. CDR3: CAISEWVGVNNEQFF. CDR3 DNA sequence: TGTGCCATCAGTGAGTGGGTAGGGGTGAACAATGAGCAGTTCTTC.

The table lists this clone with a count of one. The chain carries TRBV6-6 and TRBJ1-3, with 9 bases aligning to TRBD1. There are 14 residues in the CDR3. Germline assignment: CDR1 MNHNY and CDR2 SVGAGI (reference sequence). Unmatched junction bases numbered 9, after V lost 10 bases and J lost 5 bases. CDR3 bases: TGTGCCATCCAAACAGGGGGCTTAAGAAACACCATATATTTT. It is translated as CAIQTGGLRNTIYF.

CDR3 bases: TGTGCCAGCAGCTTAGGACACGAAGAAAAACTGTTTTTT. As protein: CASSLGHEEKLFF. The chain carries TRBV7-2 and TRBJ1-4; D gene unclear. This CDR3 is 13 amino acids long. Germline values: CDR1 SGHTA, CDR2 FQGNSA. Trimming pared 1 base from V and 8 bases from J, leaving 8 bases between. Variable domain in full (rest from reference TRBV7-2 and TRBJ1-4): GAGVSQSPSNKVTEKGKDVELRCDPISGHTALYWYRQSLGQGLEFLIYFQGNSAPDKSGLPSDRFSAERTGGSVSTLTIQRTQQEDSAVYLCASSLGHEEKLFFGSGTQLSVL.

As regards this clone: Other nucleotide sequences from this sample produce the same CDR3. The rearrangement uses TRBV11-2 and TRBJ1-1; D gene uncertain. There are 13 residues in the CDR3. From germline, CDR1 is SGHAT and CDR2 FQNNGV. With 1 base removed from V and 1 base from J, the gap between germline ends came to 4 bases. CDR3 coding DNA: TGTGCCAGCAGCTTAGCGGGGAACACTGAAGCTTTCTTT. Translated, it gives CASSLAGNTEAFF.

The chain joins TRBV4-2 to TRBJ1-2; D is ambiguous. Trimming shortened V by 0 bases and J by 5 bases, and 16 bases separated the two germline ends. This CDR3 comprises 16 residues. Germline values: CDR1 LGHNA, CDR2 YNFKEQ. The CDR3 sequence is CASSQDAAANSYGYTF. The CDR3 nucleotides read TGTGCCAGCAGCCAAGATGCGGCAGCTAATTCTTATGGCTACACCTTC.

J is TRBJ2-5 and V is TRBV29-1; D is perhaps TRBD1 (5 bases). The CDR3 contains 12 residues. Trimming removed 7 bases at V and 5 bases at J, with 14 bases between. The germline V gene has CDR1 SQVTM and CDR2 ANQGSEA. The CDR3 loop reads CSALGQMETQYF. In nucleotides, the CDR3 is TGCAGCGCCCTAGGACAAATGGAGACCCAGTACTTC.

This chain uses TRBV12-3 or TRBV12-4 with TRBJ1-3, with 9 bases matching TRBD1. Unmatched junction bases numbered 1, after V lost 9 bases and J lost 1 base. The CDR3 is 13 amino acids. The chain's CDR3 is CASGTGSGNTIYF. CDR3 DNA sequence: TGTGCCAGTGGGACAGGGTCTGGAAACACCATATATTTT.